This TCR beta chain was documented in a study of blood T cell repertoires in COVID-19. Overall study: Samples of COVID-19 (acute and convalescent) were obtained from the United States, Italy and Spain. T cells, B-cell-depleted T cells, or PBMCs supplied cDNA or gDNA.

Trimming removed 1 base from V and 4 bases from J, with 10 bases in between. Germline V gene lookup returns CDR1 SGHTA and CDR2 FQGNSA. The CDR3 has 14 amino acids. How the authors handled the data: Reference gene primer amplification gave nucleated cell count estimates. Produced via immunoSEQ multiplex PCR; TCRdb's table is partial and in-frame only. V, J and clone size were drawn from that table, and D and trimming were deduced from the DNA. Among some 94,000 clones listed, around 84% were seen once. The sample holds one count of this clone. The clonotype comes from a man aged 65 to 79 with active or convalescent COVID-19. The chain is built from TRBV7-2 and TRBJ2-5; D may be TRBD2 (6 bases). Material for sequencing was peripheral blood. The CDR3 DNA is TGTGCCAGCAGCTTAGTATTCGGGGGAGAGACCCAGTACTTC. Protein product: CASSLVFGGETQYF.